This TCR beta chain was sequenced for a study of cytomegalovirus exposure and HLA in healthy donors. Looking at the study overall: The same platform was used for the 110 or so validation repertoires and the roughly 670 first-cohort repertoires, a later analysis reported.

Profiled with immunoSEQ multiplex PCR; TCRdb holds only in-frame clones, not every one. This sample yields 120,000 to 150,000 clones, of which about 90% are seen a single time; 2.5% to 3.5% belongs to the top ten. Sample: PBMCs. The sequence was obtained from a man younger than 35 in good health and CMV-seronegative.

The CDR3 DNA follows: TGTGCCAGCAGCTTGGAGCCAGCGCATAGCTCTTTGGGCTACACCTTC. Residues: CASSLEPAHSSLGYTF. J is TRBJ1-2 and V is TRBV5-5, with D hard to call. This CDR3 is built from 16 residues. V was pared by 0 bases and J by 8 bases, with 20 bases between. Germline CDR1 SGHKS, CDR2 YYEKEE (reference sequence).